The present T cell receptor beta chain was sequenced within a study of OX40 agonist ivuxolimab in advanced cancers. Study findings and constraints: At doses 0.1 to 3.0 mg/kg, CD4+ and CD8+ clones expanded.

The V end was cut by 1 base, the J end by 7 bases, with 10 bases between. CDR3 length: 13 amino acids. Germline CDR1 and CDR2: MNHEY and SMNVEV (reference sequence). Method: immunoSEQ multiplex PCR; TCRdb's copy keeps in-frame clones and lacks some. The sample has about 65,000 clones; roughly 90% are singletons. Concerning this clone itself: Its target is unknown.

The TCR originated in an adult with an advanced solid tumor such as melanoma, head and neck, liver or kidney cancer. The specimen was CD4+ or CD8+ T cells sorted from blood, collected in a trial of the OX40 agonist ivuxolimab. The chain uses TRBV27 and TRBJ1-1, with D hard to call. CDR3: CASSLYVSGEAFF. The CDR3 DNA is TGTGCCAGCAGTTTATACGTTTCGGGTGAAGCTTTCTTT.